One and the same sample provided the 26 T cell receptor beta chains below, sequenced in a study of blood T cell repertoires in COVID-19. The repertoire was sequenced with immunoSEQ multiplex PCR; TCRdb's copy has only in-frame clones and lacks some. The sample contains 300,000 to 500,000 clones, approximately 90% of which appear only once. Input material: PBMCs or T cells enriched from blood (not recorded which). The origin of the receptors is a woman in her twenties or thirties with acute COVID-19.

The rearrangement joins TRBV30 to TRBJ1-6; 11 bases line up with TRBD1. CDR3 length equals 17 residues. Germline CDR1 reads GTSNPN; CDR2 reads SVGIG (reference sequence). Trimming took 5 bases from V and 6 from J; bases not matched to a gene: 12. Here the CDR3 reads CAWARRGGTGGNSPLHF. CDR3 in DNA: TGTGCCTGGGCCCGCCGGGGCGGGACAGGGGGTAATTCACCCCTCCACTTT.

The chain recombines TRBV5-1 with TRBJ2-1, with TRBD2 as a possible D gene (5 bases). V was cut by 0 bases and J by 1 base, with 8 bases left in between. In germline, CDR1 is SGHRS, CDR2 YFSETQ. The CDR3 length is 15 residues. As DNA, the CDR3 is TGCGCCAGCAGCTTGGAAAGCGGTTCCTACAATGAGCAGTTCTTC. It translates to CASSLESGSYNEQFF.

The V gene is TRBV2, the J gene TRBJ1-3; TRBD1 aligns across 7 bases. The germline V gene encodes CDR1 SNHLY and CDR2 FYNNEI. The CDR3 runs to 17 residues. V was clipped by 3 bases and J by 0 bases; unmatched bases: 8. Here the CDR3 reads CASSDPGQRDSGNTIYF. The CDR3, as DNA: TGTGCCAGCAGTGATCCGGGACAGAGGGACTCTGGAAACACCATATATTTT. The variable domain in full, with the rest retrieved from reference TRBV2 and TRBJ1-3, is EPEVTQTPSHQVTQMGQEVILRCVPISNHLYFYWYRQILGQKVEFLVSFYNNEISEKSEIFDDQFSVERPDGSNFTLKIRSTKLEDSAMYFCASSDPGQRDSGNTIYFGEGSWLTVV.

The rearrangement joins TRBV30 to TRBJ1-1, with D unresolved. V was cut by 5 bases and J by 4 bases, with 8 bases left in between. The CDR3 totals 11 residues. Germline CDR1 GTSNPN, CDR2 SVGIG (reference sequence). The CDR3 loop reads CAWARGTEAFF. In DNA form, the CDR3 reads TGTGCCTGGGCCCGAGGCACTGAAGCTTTCTTT.

The chain uses TRBV28 and TRBJ1-1, with no clear D. Germline V lookup: CDR1 MDHEN, CDR2 SYDVKM. The CDR3 has 13 amino acids. The V end lost 1 base, the J end lost 4 bases, and 7 bases lay between the germline ends. CDR3 sequence: CASSLSSGTEAFF. The CDR3, as DNA: TGTGCCAGCAGTTTATCTAGCGGCACTGAAGCTTTCTTT.

The gene calls are TRBV18 and TRBJ1-2; D gene uncertain. V was trimmed by 5 bases and J by 0 bases, leaving 10 bases between them. CDR1 is KGHSH and CDR2 is LQKENI in the germline V gene. The CDR3 has 14 amino acids. CDR3 in DNA: TGTGCCAGCTCAGTCACAGCTGCTAACTATGGCTACACCTTC. Translating gives CASSVTAANYGYTF.

Comments on this clone: The same CDR3 arises from other DNA sequences in this sample as well. The chain links TRBV7-9 to TRBJ2-7; 9 positions agree with TRBD1. Germline V gene data show CDR1 as SEHNR and CDR2 as FQNEAQ (reference sequence). After removal of 4 bases from V and 0 bases from J, the junction contained 4 bases not matched to a gene. The CDR3 has 15 amino acids. CDR3 sequence reads: CASSSPGQGSYEQYF. CDR3 bases: TGTGCCAGCAGCTCCCCGGGACAGGGCTCCTACGAGCAGTACTTC.

V and J are TRBV7-8 and TRBJ1-5; D perhaps matches TRBD1 (6 bases). Trimming shortened V by 1 base and J by 3 bases, and 10 bases separated the two germline ends. CDR3 length: 15 residues. Per the germline V gene, CDR1 is SGHVS and CDR2 is FQNEAQ. The CDR3 loop is CASSLEGHLNQPQHF. CDR3 sequence (DNA): TGTGCCAGCAGCTTAGAGGGACACCTCAATCAGCCCCAGCATTTT.

The chain carries TRBV11-2 and TRBJ2-7, with 9 bases aligning to TRBD1. V lost 1 base and J lost 6; bases outside the gene matches: 7. The CDR3 has 15 residues. Per germline, CDR1 SGHAT and CDR2 FQNNGV. CDR3 loop: CASSLAQGAITEQYF. The CDR3 DNA follows: TGTGCCAGCAGCTTAGCACAGGGGGCGATAACCGAGCAGTACTTC.

The chain is built from TRBV6-5 and TRBJ1-5; D remains unclear. CDR3 size: 14 residues. Trimming cost V 10 bases and J 7 bases, with 20 bases left between them. Germline CDR1 is MNHEY and CDR2 is SVGAGI. CDR3 nucleotides: TGTGCCACCCTCTCGGGGTCTAGAGGCCAGCCCCAGCATTTT. It yields the protein CATLSGSRGQPQHF.

This chain joins TRBV4-3 and TRBJ2-1; TRBD1 agrees at 7 bases. Germline lookup yields CDR1 LGHNA and CDR2 YSLEER. The CDR3 is 17 residues long. V was pared by 0 bases and J by 3 bases, with 8 bases of the junction left unmatched. CDR3: CASSQDSMTGHYNEQFF. CDR3 bases: TGCGCCAGCAGCCAAGATTCGATGACAGGGCACTACAATGAGCAGTTCTTC.

This chain links TRBV10-3 with TRBJ2-5; 8 bases agree with TRBD2. This CDR3 has 16 amino acids. Germline V gene sequence: CDR1 ENHRY, CDR2 SYGVKD. Germline trimming cut 3 bases from V and 2 bases from J; bases unmatched to any gene: 8. CDR3 region: CAISDRGGGPQETQYF. CDR3 DNA: TGTGCCATCAGTGATCGGGGGGGTGGGCCTCAAGAGACCCAGTACTTC.

For this clone: This CDR3 is also generated by other DNA sequences in the sample. The chain is built from TRBV27 and TRBJ1-2; 9 nucleotides line up with TRBD1. This CDR3 region has 13 residues. Germline-derived CDR1 and CDR2 are MNHEY and SMNVEV (reference sequence). Unmatched junction bases numbered 3, after V lost 6 bases and J lost 4 bases. The CDR3 region has the DNA TGTGCCAGCAGCCCGACAGGGGGCTATGGCTACACCTTC. It codes for CASSPTGGYGYTF.

The V and J genes are TRBV6-5 and TRBJ1-5, with D tentatively TRBD1 (6 bases). Trimming left V 4 bases short and J 7 bases short, with 17 bases between. The CDR3 runs to 15 residues. The V gene's germline CDR1 is MNHEY and CDR2 SVGAGI. The CDR3 coding sequence is TGTGCCAGCAGTTCCCAAGGGGGAAGGGACCAGCCCCAGCATTTT. It encodes CASSSQGGRDQPQHF.

A single count supports this clone. The chain uses TRBV29-1 and TRBJ2-1, with TRBD2 matching 13 bases. The CDR3 covers 14 residues. Trimming took 6 bases from V and 3 from J; bases not matched to a gene: 2. The germline CDR1 and CDR2 sequences are SQVTM and ANQGSEA. The CDR3 sequence is CSVGLAGVYNEQFF. CDR3 sequence (DNA): TGCAGCGTCGGACTAGCGGGGGTCTACAATGAGCAGTTCTTC.

CDR3 sequence: CASSQSRGQNTGELFF. Written as DNA, the CDR3 is TGTGCCAGCAGCCAAAGTAGAGGTCAGAACACCGGGGAGCTGTTTTTT. The rearrangement uses TRBV3-1 (or the pseudogene TRBV3-2) and TRBJ2-2; no clear D. Germline V gene lookup returns CDR1 LGHDT and CDR2 YNNKEL (reference sequence). V was trimmed by 2 bases and J by 1 base, leaving 11 bases between them. The CDR3 spans 16 residues.

This clone was seen only a few times. The CDR3, as DNA: TGTGCCAGCAGTTTATCGGTTCGGGTCGCAGACTCCTACGAGCAGTACTTC. This sequence encodes CASSLSVRVADSYEQYF. The gene calls are TRBV27 and TRBJ2-7; no definite D call. The CDR3 is 17 amino acids. V lost 0 bases to trimming and J lost 0 bases, with 15 bases between them. Looked up from germline, CDR1 is MNHEY and CDR2 is SMNVEV (reference sequence).

J is TRBJ1-4 and V is TRBV2, with TRBD1 as a possible D gene (6 bases). Germline V gene sequence: CDR1 SNHLY, CDR2 FYNNEI. The V and J ends lost 7 bases and 5 bases respectively, with 11 bases between them. This CDR3 has 13 amino acids. This chain's CDR3 is CASMGALNEKLFF. The CDR3, as DNA: TGTGCCAGCATGGGGGCGCTAAATGAAAAACTGTTTTTT. Using reference TRBV2 and TRBJ1-4 for the parts outside the CDR3, the full variable domain is EPEVTQTPSHQVTQMGQEVILRCVPISNHLYFYWYRQILGQKVEFLVSFYNNEISEKSEIFDDQFSVERPDGSNFTLKIRSTKLEDSAMYFCASMGALNEKLFFGSGTQLSVL.

DNA for the CDR3: TGTGCCAGCAGCTTAACTGGCGGGGTCTACAATGAGCAGTTCTTC. Its translation: CASSLTGGVYNEQFF. V gene TRBV7-2 combines with J gene TRBJ2-1; a possible D gene is TRBD2 (6 bases). V was clipped by 2 bases and J by 3 bases, with 11 bases between them. CDR3 length: 15 amino acids. The V gene's germline CDR1 is SGHTA and CDR2 FQGNSA. Complete variable domain (other parts from reference TRBV7-2 and TRBJ2-1): GAGVSQSPSNKVTEKGKDVELRCDPISGHTALYWYRQSLGQGLEFLIYFQGNSAPDKSGLPSDRFSAERTGGSVSTLTIQRTQQEDSAVYLCASSLTGGVYNEQFFGPGTRLTVL.

The rearrangement joins TRBV7-2 to TRBJ2-5, with 9 bases fitting TRBD2. Trimming at V came to 3 bases and at J to 4 bases, leaving 6 bases not matched to a gene. This CDR3 is built from 15 residues. From germline, CDR1 is SGHTA and CDR2 FQGNSA. The CDR3 loop is CASSFSGGPGETQYF. CDR3 nucleotide sequence: TGTGCCAGCAGCTTCAGCGGGGGGCCCGGAGAGACCCAGTACTTC.

The chain uses TRBV10-3 and TRBJ1-1, with TRBD1 as a possible D gene (5 bases). This CDR3 is built from 14 residues. Per the germline V gene, CDR1 is ENHRY and CDR2 is SYGVKD. V was trimmed by 5 bases and J by 4 bases, leaving 14 bases between them. CDR3 in DNA: TGTGCCATCAGTCGCGGTCAGGGTTCCACTGAAGCTTTCTTT. This encodes CAISRGQGSTEAFF.

Comments on this clone: Other DNA sequences in this sample translate to the same CDR3. The chain recombines TRBV9 with TRBJ1-1; D ambiguous. Germline assignment: CDR1 SGDLS and CDR2 YYNGEE. Trimming removed 3 bases from V and 0 bases from J, with 12 bases in between. The CDR3 runs 15 residues. CDR3 residues: CASSAGVTLNTEAFF. CDR3 nucleotide sequence: TGTGCCAGCAGCGCCGGGGTAACCTTGAACACTGAAGCTTTCTTT.

V gene TRBV7-9 combines with J gene TRBJ2-1, with 8 bases that match TRBD2. The CDR3 runs 16 residues. J lost 9 bases, V lost 1 base, and 11 bases had no gene match. Germline V gives CDR1 SEHNR, CDR2 FQNEAQ (reference sequence). CDR3 protein: CASSLGSAGVKGEQFF. CDR3 nucleotides: TGTGCCAGCAGCTTAGGCTCAGCGGGGGTAAAAGGTGAGCAGTTCTTC.

The chain is built from TRBV4-2 and TRBJ1-5; D gene unclear. Germline assignment: CDR1 LGHNA and CDR2 YNFKEQ. The CDR3 is 15 residues long. Deletions cut 5 bases from V and 0 bases from J, with 11 bases between. CDR3 in DNA: TGTGCCAGCAGCAGTACACCTTATAGCAATCAGCCCCAGCATTTT. This encodes CASSSTPYSNQPQHF.

The rearrangement links TRBV5-4 to TRBJ2-1, with a weak D call TRBD2 (6 bases). The V end lost 0 bases, the J end lost 3 bases, and 19 bases lay between the germline ends. Germline-derived CDR1 and CDR2 are SGHNT and YYREEE (reference sequence). CDR3 size: 18 residues. The CDR3, as DNA: TGTGCCAGCAGCTTGGCTGGGACTCCCACTTGGAGCTACAATGAGCAGTTCTTC. It encodes CASSLAGTPTWSYNEQFF.

V gene TRBV7-9 combines with J gene TRBJ2-2, with 12 nucleotides matching TRBD2. The trim removed 4 bases at V and 5 bases at J, leaving 2 bases unmatched. The CDR3 covers 15 residues. Germline-derived CDR1 and CDR2 are SEHNR and FQNEAQ (reference sequence). CDR3 DNA sequence: TGTGCCAGCAGCTCTAGCGGGGGGGCGACCGGGGAGCTGTTTTTT. This translates into CASSSSGGATGELFF.